This T cell receptor (beta chain) was profiled in a study of shared clonotypes between healthy human individuals. Study details: The study drew on two women and a few men aged 18 to 49 as donors. CD4 naive and memory got three plates each, CD8 naive two, CD8 memory one.

Concerning this clone itself: Its matching antigen is unknown.

CD8 cells classed as naive were CD45RO-negative and positively selected for CCR7, excluding terminally differentiated effector memory CD45RA+ cells. General study findings and limits: Generally, naive subsets (rather than memory subsets) showed larger estimated richness.

The ends were cut back, 0 bases at V and 4 bases at J, with 11 bases in the middle. CDR3 length: 15 residues. The germline CDR1 and CDR2 sequences are MNHEY and SMNVEV (reference sequence). The material for each subset, its genomic DNA, was split evenly across several immunoSEQ plates. Libraries were prepared by immunoSEQ multiplex PCR; TCRdb keeps only in-frame clonotypes and omits some of them. The table shows approximately 2,200,000 clones, with approximately 94% occurring only once. V gene TRBV27 combines with J gene TRBJ2-3; D gene ambiguous. The sequencing input was naive CD8+ T cells from PBMCs. The source is a young man in good health. Some clones in this sample may be carry-over from other donors' samples. Here the CDR3 reads CASSLSVGAPDTQYF. CDR3 sequence (DNA): TGTGCCAGCAGTTTATCTGTCGGAGCACCAGATACGCAGTATTTT.